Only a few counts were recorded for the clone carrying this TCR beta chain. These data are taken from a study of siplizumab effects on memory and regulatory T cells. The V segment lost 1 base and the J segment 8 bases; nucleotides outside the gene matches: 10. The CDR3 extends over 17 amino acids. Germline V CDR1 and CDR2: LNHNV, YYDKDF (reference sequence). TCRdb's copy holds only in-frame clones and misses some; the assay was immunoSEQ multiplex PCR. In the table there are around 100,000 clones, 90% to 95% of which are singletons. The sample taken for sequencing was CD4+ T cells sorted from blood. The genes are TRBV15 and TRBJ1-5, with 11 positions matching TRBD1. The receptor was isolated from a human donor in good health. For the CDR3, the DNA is TGTGCCACCAGCAGAGCCATGTCCCGGGACAGGGGGGAGCCCCAGCATTTT. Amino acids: CATSRAMSRDRGEPQHF.